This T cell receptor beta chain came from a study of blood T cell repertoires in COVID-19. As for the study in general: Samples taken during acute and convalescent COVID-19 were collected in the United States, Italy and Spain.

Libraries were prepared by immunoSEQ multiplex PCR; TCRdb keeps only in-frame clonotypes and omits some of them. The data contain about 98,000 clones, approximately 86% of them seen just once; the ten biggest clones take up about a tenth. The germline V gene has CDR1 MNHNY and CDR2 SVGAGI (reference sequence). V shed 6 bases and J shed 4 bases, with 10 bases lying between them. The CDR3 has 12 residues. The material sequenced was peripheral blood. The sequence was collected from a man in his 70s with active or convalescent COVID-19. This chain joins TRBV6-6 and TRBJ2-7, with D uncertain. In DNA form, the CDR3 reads TGTGCCAGCAGCCACAGAGAATACGAGCAGTACTTC. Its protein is CASSHREYEQYF.